This TCR beta chain is drawn from a study of HIV-infected children after antiretroviral therapy interruption. Overall study context: Median age was approximately 9.5 years (interruption) and roughly 8 years (continuous). Samples from the continuous-treatment group were taken at weeks 0, 48 and 150.

This clonotype was observed a handful of times. Documented treatment: PENTA 11 planned treatment interruption arm or continuous ART arm. RNA-based 3' RACE libraries used unique molecular identifiers. MiXCR, run by TCRdb on the 3' RACE reads, gives a single entry per CDR3 protein. The table shows 70,000 to 90,000 distinct CDR3 sequences, with under 8% occurring only once. The germline CDR1 and CDR2 sequences are SGHVS and FQNEAQ. Trimming took off 1 base at V and 9 bases at J, with 7 bases between the two ends. The CDR3 runs to 13 residues. The clonotype was recovered from a pool of human donors with HIV. This chain uses TRBV7-8 with TRBJ1-6, with no clear D. This specimen consisted of CD45RA+ CD4+ T cells from PBMCs, pooled from several time points, obtained from a donor given antiretroviral therapy, either interrupted or continuous. Subset defined: naive CD4+ CD45RA+ CD45RO- T cells. The CDR3: CASSLVDSSPLHF. Here the CDR3 DNA reads TGTGCCAGCAGCTTAGTAGATAGTTCACCCCTCCACTTT.